This T cell receptor (beta chain) came from a study of shared clonotypes between healthy human individuals. Whole-study findings and limits: Naive CD4 clonotypes overlapped across a few donors at roughly 4.5%. Clonotype sharing among donors was thought likely to change with sequencing depth.

Assay used: immunoSEQ multiplex PCR; TCRdb lists only in-frame clones, some missing. The sample includes over 1.5 million clones, 95% to 99% of them seen just once. On this clone: Its specificity is unknown.

The sequencing sample was made of naive CD4+ T cells sorted from blood. As to subset: CD45RA+ positively selected. The sequence came from a young man in good health.

The CDR3 coding sequence is TGTGCCAGCAGCGCCCAAACTAGCGTGTCCTCCTACAATGAGCAGTTCTTC. This sequence encodes CASSAQTSVSSYNEQFF. The chain is built from TRBV9 and TRBJ2-1, with 7 bases matching TRBD2. Unmatched junction bases numbered 9, after V lost 3 bases and J lost 0 bases. CDR1 and CDR2 (germline): SGDLS, YYNGEE. CDR3 size: 17 residues.